These T cell receptor beta chains were read from a single sample in a study of technical replicates of blood from a few donors. Assay: immunoSEQ multiplex PCR; the TCRdb copy retains only in-frame clones and omits some. The sample shows 60,000 to 85,000 clones, roughly 92% of them seen only once. The sequenced sample consisted of T cells isolated from PBMCs. These receptors were obtained from a human donor in good health. Each CDR3 is given with its conserved first and last residue. A D gene is named only where the DNA matches it firmly. Part of the rows lack a size; the others show once, few, many or a class for expanded clones.

TRBV7-9,NA,15,TRBJ1-1,NA,CASSLTGQMNTEAFF,TGTGCCAGCAGCTTAACAGGGCAAATGAACACTGAAGCTTTCTTT
TRBV28,NA,15,TRBJ1-1,NA,CASSLYRVMNTEAFF,TGTGCCAGCAGTTTGTACAGGGTTATGAACACTGAAGCTTTCTTT
TRBV7-2,NA,16,TRBJ2-3,NA,CASSRDGSAGTDTQYF,TGTGCCAGCAGCAGAGACGGGAGTGCAGGCACAGATACGCAGTATTTT
TRBV7-2,NA,17,TRBJ1-1,TRBD1,CASSLRTGPPMNTEAFF,TGTGCCAGCAGCTTAAGGACAGGGCCCCCCATGAACACTGAAGCTTTCTTT
TRBV7-6,NA,14,TRBJ1-1,NA,CASSAGYLNTEAFF,TGTGCCAGCAGCGCCGGGTATCTGAACACTGAAGCTTTCTTT
TRBV28,NA,12,TRBJ2-2,NA,CASSRESGELFF,TGTGCCAGCTCCAGGGAATCCGGGGAGCTGTTTTTT
TRBV7-3,once,16,TRBJ2-3,TRBD2,CASSSRTSGSTDTQYF,TGTGCCAGCAGCTCACGGACTAGCGGGAGTACGGATACGCAGTATTTT
TRBV19,NA,15,TRBJ1-5,TRBD1,CASSPGQAYNQPQHF,TGTGCCAGTAGTCCAGGACAGGCCTATAATCAGCCCCAGCATTTT
TRBV2,NA,14,TRBJ2-7,TRBD1,CASGRTGATYEQYF,TGTGCCAGCGGTAGGACAGGGGCAACCTACGAGCAGTACTTC
TRBV6-5,NA,14,TRBJ1-2,TRBD1,CASSYDRGDYGYTF,TGTGCCAGCAGTTACGACAGGGGTGACTATGGCTACACCTTC
TRBV7-3,NA,14,TRBJ2-3,NA,CASSPTPVTDTQYF,TGTGCCAGCAGCCCGACTCCGGTTACAGATACGCAGTATTTT
TRBV5-5,NA,11,TRBJ2-7,NA,CASSLSREQYF,TGTGCCAGCAGCTTGTCCCGCGAGCAGTACTTC
TRBV11-3,NA,15,TRBJ2-1,TRBD2,CASSLGLAGADEQFF,TGTGCCAGCAGCTTAGGTCTAGCGGGAGCCGATGAGCAGTTCTTC
TRBV16,NA,19,TRBJ2-2,NA,CASSPSFWTGGAGTGELFF,TGTGCCAGCAGCCCATCTTTCTGGACAGGCGGAGCGGGCACCGGGGAGCTGTTTTTT
TRBV29-1,NA,12,TRBJ2-1,NA,CSMKGTGNEQFF,TGCAGCATGAAAGGGACTGGCAATGAGCAGTTCTTC
TRBV5-1,NA,15,TRBJ2-1,NA,CASSYRVSSYNEQFF,TGCGCCAGCAGTTATCGGGTAAGCTCCTACAATGAGCAGTTCTTC
TRBV19,NA,15,TRBJ2-2,NA,CASSMSGSNTGELFF,TGTGCCAGTAGTATGTCAGGATCGAACACCGGGGAGCTGTTTTTT
TRBV20-1,NA,11,TRBJ2-7,NA,CSASYFYEQYF,TGCAGTGCTAGCTACTTCTACGAGCAGTACTTC
TRBV10-1,once,13,TRBJ2-2,NA,CASSASYTGELFF,TGCGCCAGCAGTGCCTCTTACACCGGGGAGCTGTTTTTT
TRBV30,NA,13,TRBJ1-5,NA,CAWTRGSNQPQHF,TGTGCCTGGACAAGGGGAAGCAATCAGCCCCAGCATTTT
TRBV5-1,NA,15,TRBJ1-1,TRBD1,CASSLSQGVNTEAFF,TGCGCCAGCAGCTTGAGCCAGGGGGTGAACACTGAAGCTTTCTTT
TRBV6-5,NA,16,TRBJ1-3,NA,CASSYSQGGFGNTIYF,TGTGCCAGCAGTTACTCGCAGGGAGGATTTGGAAACACCATATATTTT
TRBV4-1,NA,13,TRBJ2-7,NA,CASSRLSPDEQYF,TGCGCCAGCAGCCGACTGTCCCCAGACGAGCAGTACTTC
TRBV7-2,NA,13,TRBJ2-2,NA,CASSPINTGELFF,TGTGCCAGCTCGCCTATTAACACCGGGGAGCTGTTTTTT
TRBV29-1,NA,11,TRBJ2-1,NA,CSPGIGDEQFF,TGCAGCCCGGGAATTGGAGATGAGCAGTTCTTC
TRBV27,NA,13,TRBJ2-2,NA,CASGHGYTGELFF,TGTGCCAGCGGTCACGGGTACACCGGGGAGCTGTTTTTT
TRBV7-3,NA,14,TRBJ2-1,TRBD2,CASSPFGAGEEQFF,TGTGCCAGCAGCCCCTTTGGAGCGGGAGAAGAGCAGTTCTTC
TRBV11-2,NA,14,TRBJ1-2,TRBD1,CASSSLGQGYGYTF,TGTGCCAGCAGCTCATTAGGACAGGGCTATGGCTACACCTTC
TRBV5-1,NA,13,TRBJ2-7,NA,CASSEGTSYEQYF,TGCGCCAGCAGCGAAGGGACATCCTACGAGCAGTACTTC
TRBV4-2,NA,13,TRBJ1-2,NA,CASSQADLGGYTF,TGTGCCAGCAGCCAGGCGGACTTAGGGGGCTACACCTTC
TRBV5-4,NA,19,TRBJ2-7,TRBD2,CASSPFTGTSGISTYEQYF,TGTGCCAGCAGCCCATTCACCGGGACTAGCGGGATTAGTACCTACGAGCAGTACTTC
TRBV27,NA,13,TRBJ2-1,TRBD2,CASRLAGYNEQFF,TGTGCCAGCAGACTAGCGGGATACAATGAGCAGTTCTTC
TRBV5-6,NA,14,TRBJ2-5,NA,CASSYPTAQETQYF,TGTGCCAGCAGCTATCCGACAGCCCAAGAGACCCAGTACTTC
TRBV5-6,NA,17,TRBJ1-1,NA,CASSLLAGGGKNTEAFF,TGTGCCAGCAGCCTATTAGCGGGGGGCGGTAAGAACACTGAAGCTTTCTTT
TRBV19,NA,16,TRBJ2-1,TRBD1,CASRSGQGYVINEQFF,TGTGCCAGTAGGTCGGGACAGGGGTATGTAATCAATGAGCAGTTCTTC
TRBV5-1,NA,15,TRBJ2-2,NA,CASSFSGANTGELFF,TGCGCCAGCAGCTTTAGCGGCGCGAACACCGGGGAGCTGTTTTTT
TRBV4-1,once,15,TRBJ2-3,NA,CASSQAMRTGDTQYF,TGCGCCAGCAGCCAAGCGATGCGCACGGGAGATACGCAGTATTTT
TRBV5-1,NA,13,TRBJ2-5,TRBD1,CASSSGQEETQYF,TGCGCCAGCAGTTCGGGACAGGAAGAGACCCAGTACTTC
TRBV7-9,NA,12,TRBJ2-7,NA,CASSSLRGLEYF,TGTGCCAGCAGCTCACTCAGGGGCCTTGAGTACTTC
TRBV9,NA,16,TRBJ2-3,TRBD2,CASSVARELRTDTQYF,TGTGCCAGCAGCGTAGCGCGGGAGTTACGCACAGATACGCAGTATTTT
TRBV28,NA,12,TRBJ2-1,TRBD2,CASSSLAGERFF,TGTGCCAGCAGTTCTCTAGCGGGAGAACGGTTCTTC
TRBV11-3,NA,16,TRBJ2-3,TRBD2,CASSSRTSGNTDTQYF,TGTGCCAGCAGCTCGAGGACTAGCGGAAACACAGATACGCAGTATTTT
TRBV7-9,NA,17,TRBJ2-3,TRBD2,CASSSRSLAGISDTQYF,TGTGCCAGCAGCTCTAGGTCACTAGCGGGAATCTCAGATACGCAGTATTTT
TRBV7-9,few,16,TRBJ2-1,TRBD2,CASSSGLAGGPEEQFF,TGTGCCAGCAGCTCCGGACTAGCGGGAGGGCCAGAGGAGCAGTTCTTC
TRBV28,NA,15,TRBJ2-4,TRBD2,CASSSGGEAKNIQYF,TGTGCCAGCAGTTCCGGGGGGGAGGCCAAAAACATTCAGTACTTC
TRBV5-5,NA,14,TRBJ2-1,TRBD2,CASSLGDPGGEQFF,TGTGCCAGCAGCTTGGGTGACCCGGGGGGTGAGCAGTTCTTC
TRBV29-1,once,14,TRBJ2-7,NA,CSVPGLGGTYEQYF,TGCAGCGTCCCAGGTTTGGGAGGTACCTACGAGCAGTACTTC
TRBV7-2,NA,14,TRBJ2-5,NA,CASSLKGVGGTQYF,TGTGCCAGCAGCTTAAAAGGGGTCGGGGGGACCCAGTACTTC
TRBV28,once,14,TRBJ2-7,NA,CASRPGTKLYEQYF,TGTGCCAGCAGACCCGGGACAAAACTCTACGAGCAGTACTTC
TRBV10-3,few,12,TRBJ1-2,TRBD1,CAISRDRDGYTF,TGTGCCATCAGTAGAGACAGGGATGGCTACACCTTC
TRBV27,NA,14,TRBJ1-3,NA,CASSLHTGVNTIYF,TGTGCCAGCAGTCTCCATACAGGAGTAAACACCATATATTTT
TRBV20-1,NA,11,TRBJ2-7,TRBD1,CSARGTGEQYF,TGCAGTGCTAGGGGGACAGGCGAGCAGTACTTC
TRBV7-8,NA,14,TRBJ2-7,NA,CASSQLGGPYEQYF,TGTGCCAGCAGCCAACTGGGGGGTCCCTACGAGCAGTACTTC
TRBV7-7,NA,15,TRBJ2-3,TRBD2,CASSYSGGATDTQYF,TGTGCCAGCAGCTATAGCGGGGGTGCCACAGATACGCAGTATTTT